This TCR beta chain was recovered during a study of blood T cell repertoires in COVID-19. V lost 1 base to trimming and J lost 7 bases; unmatched junction nucleotides: 6. CDR3 length: 14 residues. Germline V gene sequence: CDR1 MGHRA, CDR2 YSYEKL. Libraries were prepared by immunoSEQ multiplex PCR; TCRdb keeps only in-frame clonotypes and omits some of them. The sample records about 63,000 clones, 87% being singletons. This TCR was sampled from a man in his fifties or sixties with active COVID-19. The V and J genes are TRBV4-1 and TRBJ1-2; 7 bases align to TRBD1. Source material: peripheral blood. DNA of the CDR3: TGCGCCAGCAGCCAAGGACAGGGAATAGGTGGCTACACCTTC. Amino acid sequence: CASSQGQGIGGYTF.